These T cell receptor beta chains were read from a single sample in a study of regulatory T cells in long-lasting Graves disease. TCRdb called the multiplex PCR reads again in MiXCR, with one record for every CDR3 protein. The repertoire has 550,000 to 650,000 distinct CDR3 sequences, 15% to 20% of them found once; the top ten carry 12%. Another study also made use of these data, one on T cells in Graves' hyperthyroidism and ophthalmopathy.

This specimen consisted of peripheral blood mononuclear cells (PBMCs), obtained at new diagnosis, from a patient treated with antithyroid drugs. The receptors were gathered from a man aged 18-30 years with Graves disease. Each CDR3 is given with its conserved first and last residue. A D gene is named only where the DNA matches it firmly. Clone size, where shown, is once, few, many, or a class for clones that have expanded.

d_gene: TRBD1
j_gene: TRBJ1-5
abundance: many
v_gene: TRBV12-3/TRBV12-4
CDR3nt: TGCGCCAGCAGTTTAGGTAGGGGGCGAGGCAATCAGCCCCAGCATTTT
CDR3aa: CASSLGRGRGNQPQHF

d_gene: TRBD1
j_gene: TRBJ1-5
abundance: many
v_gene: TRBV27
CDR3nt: TGTGCCAGCAGTCCGGGACAGGGGAGAGATTATAGCAATCAGCCCCAGCATTTT
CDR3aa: CASSPGQGRDYSNQPQHF

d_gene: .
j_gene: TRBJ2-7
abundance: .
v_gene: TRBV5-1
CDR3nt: TGCGCCAGCAGCCTAGACCGGAATGGAGCCTACGAGCAGTACTTC
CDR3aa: CASSLDRNGAYEQYF

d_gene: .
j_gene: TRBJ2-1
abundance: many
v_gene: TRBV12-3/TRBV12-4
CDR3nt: TGTGCCAGCAGCCCTACGGCCCCCGTATTC
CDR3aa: CASSPTAPVF

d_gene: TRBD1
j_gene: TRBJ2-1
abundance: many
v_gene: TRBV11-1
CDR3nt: TGTGCCAGCAGCACCTCCGGGACAGGGGCCGATGAGCAGTTCTTC
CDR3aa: CASSTSGTGADEQFF

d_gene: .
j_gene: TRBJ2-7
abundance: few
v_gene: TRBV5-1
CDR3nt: TGCGCCAGCAGCACGGGGCGTTCCTACGAGCAGTACTTC
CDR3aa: CASSTGRSYEQYF

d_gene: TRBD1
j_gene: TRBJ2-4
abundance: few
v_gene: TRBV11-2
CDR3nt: TGTGCCAGCAGCATGTGGACAGGGAATTCCAAAAACATTCAGTACTTC
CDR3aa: CASSMWTGNSKNIQYF

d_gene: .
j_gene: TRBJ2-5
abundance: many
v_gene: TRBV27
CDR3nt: TGTGCCAGCAGTTTCCAGATCGGGGAGACCCAGTACTTC
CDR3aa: CASSFQIGETQYF

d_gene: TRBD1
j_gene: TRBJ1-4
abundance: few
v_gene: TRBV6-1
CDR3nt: TGTGCCAGCAGCGGGGACAGGACATTTGAAAAACTGTTTTTT
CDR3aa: CASSGDRTFEKLFF

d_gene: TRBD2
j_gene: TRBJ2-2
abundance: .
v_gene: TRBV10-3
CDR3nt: TGTGCCATCAGCCTCGGGACTAGCGGGAGTCTCGGGGAGCTGCTTTTT
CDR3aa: CAISLGTSGSLGELLF

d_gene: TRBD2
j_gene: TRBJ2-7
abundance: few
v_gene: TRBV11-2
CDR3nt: TGTGCCAGCAGCTTGACTAGCGGGGGAGCCTACGAGCAGTACTTC
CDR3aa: CASSLTSGGAYEQYF

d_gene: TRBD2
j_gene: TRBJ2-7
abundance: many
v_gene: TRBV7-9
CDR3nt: TGTGCCAGTACACCCCCCCTAGCGGCTCCCTTCTACGAGCAGTACTTC
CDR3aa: CASTPPLAAPFYEQYF